These T cell receptor beta chains were read from a single sample in a study of cytomegalovirus exposure and HLA in healthy donors. Only in-frame clones appear in the TCRdb table, and some are missing; sequencing was by immunoSEQ multiplex PCR. The sample has about 270,000 clones; around 86% are singletons. Sequencing input: PBMCs. These receptors all come from a young woman in good health and CMV-seronegative. CDR3s include the opening cysteine and the closing phenylalanine or tryptophan. Fields, in order: CDR3 DNA, CDR3 protein, V gene, J gene, D gene, CDR3 length, clone size. The D gene is left open where the match is weak. Some rows mark clone size as missing; the rest say once, few, many or name a class of expanded clone.

TGTGCCAGCTCACCCGTGAGCCGCTACACCTTC	CASSPVSRYTF	TRBV18	TRBJ1-2	.	11	.
TGTGCCAGTAGTACCACAGGACAGGGGGCGATTCGATATGGCTACACCTTC	CASSTTGQGAIRYGYTF	TRBV19	TRBJ1-2	TRBD1	17	once
TGCGCCAGCAGCCGTGCGGGACAGGGGACAGATACGCAGTATTTT	CASSRAGQGTDTQYF	TRBV5-1	TRBJ2-3	TRBD1	15	.
TGTGCCAGCAGGCCGGGACACCGGCTCGGGGGCTACACCTTC	CASRPGHRLGGYTF	TRBV6-1	TRBJ1-2	.	14	.
TGTGCCAGCAGCGGAGGAGCGGGAGGGCCCTTTATCACAGATACGCAGTATTTT	CASSGGAGGPFITDTQYF	TRBV7-6	TRBJ2-3	TRBD2	18	once
TGTGCCAGCAGTTTAGGGTGGGCAGGCACTGAAGCTTTCTTT	CASSLGWAGTEAFF	TRBV27	TRBJ1-1	.	14	.
TGTGCCAGCAGCTTTTCCGCGGGTGAGGTGGATACGCAGTATTTT	CASSFSAGEVDTQYF	TRBV7-2	TRBJ2-3	.	15	.
TGTGCCATCAGTGAGGGCGGAACAGGGGATTCCCACTACAATGAGCAGTTCTTC	CAISEGGTGDSHYNEQFF	TRBV10-3	TRBJ2-1	TRBD1	18	.
TGTGCCAGCAGCTTAGCTAGGACAGACTACAATGAGCAGTTCTTC	CASSLARTDYNEQFF	TRBV7-8	TRBJ2-1	.	15	.
TGTGCCAGCAGCCAGTCAAGGGACAGGGGACTACACCTCTCCTACGAGCAGTACTTC	CASSQSRDRGLHLSYEQYF	TRBV7-9	TRBJ2-7	TRBD1	19	.
TGCGCCAGCAGCCCCAGCCAAGAGACCCAGTACTTC	CASSPSQETQYF	TRBV4-1	TRBJ2-5	.	12	.
TGTGCCAGCAGCTTCGGGACTAGCCAAGAGACCCAGTACTTC	CASSFGTSQETQYF	TRBV5-4	TRBJ2-5	TRBD2	14	.
TGTGCCAGCAGCCGCGCCATATCCCTGGCGGGAGGGAATGAGCAGTTCTTC	CASSRAISLAGGNEQFF	TRBV27	TRBJ2-1	TRBD2	17	once
TGTGCCATCACCTCGAACACTGAAGCTTTCTTT	CAITSNTEAFF	TRBV10-3	TRBJ1-1	.	11	once
TGTGCCAGTAGTATGGGACAGGAATATGGCTACACCTTC	CASSMGQEYGYTF	TRBV19	TRBJ1-2	TRBD1	13	.
TGTGCCAGCAGCCTCGGGACAGGGGACTATGGCTACACCTTC	CASSLGTGDYGYTF	TRBV7-6	TRBJ1-2	TRBD1	14	.
TGTGCCAGTCTACTAGCGACGAACACCGGGGAGCTGTTTTTT	CASLLATNTGELFF	TRBV27	TRBJ2-2	TRBD2	14	.
TGCGCCAGCAGCCAAGTATCAGGAAGCAATCAGCCCCAGCATTTT	CASSQVSGSNQPQHF	TRBV4-1	TRBJ1-5	.	15	once
TGCGCCAGCAGCTTGGTTCCGGGTCCGGAGACCCAGTACTTC	CASSLVPGPETQYF	TRBV5-1	TRBJ2-5	.	14	.
TGTGCCAGCCGGAGGGCTAACTATGGCTACACCTTC	CASRRANYGYTF	TRBV6-5	TRBJ1-2	.	12	.
TGCGCCAGCAGCCTAGCCGGACAGGGGGCGGGAGAAAAACTGTTTTTT	CASSLAGQGAGEKLFF	TRBV5-1	TRBJ1-4	TRBD1	16	.
TGTGCCAGCAGCTTGGCGGGCCGACAGCCTGATGGCTACACCTTC	CASSLAGRQPDGYTF	TRBV5-5	TRBJ1-2	.	15	.
TGTGCCAGCAGACGAGCCAACACTGAAGCTTTCTTT	CASRRANTEAFF	TRBV7-2	TRBJ1-1	.	12	.
TGTGCCTGGGAAACAGGGGGAGGTAATGAAAAACTGTTTTTT	CAWETGGGNEKLFF	TRBV30	TRBJ1-4	TRBD1	14	.
TGCGCCAGCAGCCAAGATCCGGGTAGCTCCTACGAGCAGTACTTC	CASSQDPGSSYEQYF	TRBV4-1	TRBJ2-7	.	15	.
TGTGCCAGCAGCTTAGTCCAGGATAGGACTGAAGCTTTCTTT	CASSLVQDRTEAFF	TRBV11-2	TRBJ1-1	.	14	.
TGTGCCAGCAGCGTAGCTTCGGCCTACAATGAGCAGTTCTTC	CASSVASAYNEQFF	TRBV9	TRBJ2-1	.	14	.
TGCGCCAGCAGCCAAGAGAGAGGGACTCAAAGAGGGGCCAACGTCCTGACTTTC	CASSQERGTQRGANVLTF	TRBV4-3	TRBJ2-6	.	18	.
TGTGCCTGGGACAACAGGGACTACGGGGGCTACACCTTC	CAWDNRDYGGYTF	TRBV30	TRBJ1-2	.	13	.
TGTGCCAGCAGTCAAACTAGCGGGAGGTTGTACGAGCAGTACTTC	CASSQTSGRLYEQYF	TRBV2	TRBJ2-7	TRBD2	15	.
TGTGCCAGCATCCGTGCAGGGAACACCGGGGAGCTGTTTTTT	CASIRAGNTGELFF	TRBV27	TRBJ2-2	.	14	.
TGTGCCAGCAGTTTGGAGGGTTCCTATAATTCACCCCTCCACTTT	CASSLEGSYNSPLHF	TRBV27	TRBJ1-6	.	15	.
TGTGCCAGCAGTTACTTCAGCAGGGGGCGCGGCACTGAAGCTTTCTTT	CASSYFSRGRGTEAFF	TRBV6-5	TRBJ1-1	TRBD1	16	.
TGTGCCAGCAGCCGTGGTCGGGGGACCACCGGGGAGCTGTTTTTT	CASSRGRGTTGELFF	TRBV14	TRBJ2-2	.	15	.
TGCGCCAGCAGCTGGGGACTAGCTCGGGAGCAGTACTTC	CASSWGLAREQYF	TRBV5-1	TRBJ2-7	TRBD2	13	few
TGTGCCAGCAGTTTAGAGGTGGCGGGCTACACCTTC	CASSLEVAGYTF	TRBV28	TRBJ1-2	.	12	.
TGTGCCACCAGCAGAGATGGGGGGACAGGGGGCTTTCGGAACACTGAAGCTTTCTTT	CATSRDGGTGGFRNTEAFF	TRBV15	TRBJ1-1	TRBD1	19	.
TGTGCCAGCAGCAAGGGACAGCTCTACGAGCAGTACTTC	CASSKGQLYEQYF	TRBV6-1	TRBJ2-7	TRBD1	13	.
TGTGCCAGCTCGAGTACCGGGACAACTAACTATGGCTACACCTTC	CASSSTGTTNYGYTF	TRBV18	TRBJ1-2	.	15	.
TGCGCCAGCAGCAAAGGGACTAGCGGGAGAACTGAGACCCAGTACTTC	CASSKGTSGRTETQYF	TRBV4-1	TRBJ2-5	TRBD2	16	.
TGTGCCAGCAGCTCACTATACCAGCTAGCGGAACTAAACACCGGGGAGCTGTTTTTT	CASSSLYQLAELNTGELFF	TRBV11-2	TRBJ2-2	TRBD2	19	.
TGTGCCAGCAGTTACCCAACGGGGGGAATGGAGACCCAGTACTTC	CASSYPTGGMETQYF	TRBV6-5	TRBJ2-5	TRBD2	15	.
TGTGCCTCACTAGCTGGTTCCTACAATGAGCAGTTCTTC	CASLAGSYNEQFF	TRBV30	TRBJ2-1	.	13	.
TGTGCCAGCAGCGATATGACGACAGGTCAAACTGAAGCTTTCTTT	CASSDMTTGQTEAFF	TRBV5-6	TRBJ1-1	.	15	.
TGCGCCAGCAGCACGGGGACAGGGGAAGAGACCCAGTACTTC	CASSTGTGEETQYF	TRBV5-1	TRBJ2-5	TRBD1	14	.
TGCAGCGCGGGGGGTGCGCAGTATTTT	CSAGGAQYF	TRBV29-1	TRBJ2-3	TRBD2	9	.
TGTGCCTGGCGGACAGGATATGGCTACACCTTC	CAWRTGYGYTF	TRBV30	TRBJ1-2	TRBD1	11	.
TGTGCCAGCATGACCGGTGACGGGAGGACGGATGAGCAGTTCTTC	CASMTGDGRTDEQFF	TRBV5-6	TRBJ2-1	TRBD2	15	.
TGTGCCAGTAGTATCAAAAACGCTGGACAGGGCTACACCTTC	CASSIKNAGQGYTF	TRBV19	TRBJ1-2	.	14	.
TGTGCCAGCAGCCAACAGGGGGCGTCACGTCATGAGCAGTTCTTC	CASSQQGASRHEQFF	TRBV6-5	TRBJ2-1	TRBD1	15	few
TGTGCCAGCAGTGACGGTCTCTCCTACGAGCAGTACTTC	CASSDGLSYEQYF	TRBV6-1	TRBJ2-7	.	13	once
TGTGCCAGCAGCTTAGCTCCTAGCGGGGCCCACGAGCAGTACTTC	CASSLAPSGAHEQYF	TRBV7-6	TRBJ2-7	TRBD2	15	.
TGTGCCAGCAAGAGCAGGGGCTGGCCCACTGAAGCTTTCTTT	CASKSRGWPTEAFF	TRBV2	TRBJ1-1	.	14	.